A selection of T cell receptor beta chains follows, all from one sample in a study of blood T cell repertoires in COVID-19. Clones were read by immunoSEQ multiplex PCR, and TCRdb kept only the in-frame ones, dropping some. The table lists approximately 290,000 clones, 70% to 85% of them singletons. Material for sequencing was peripheral blood. The source of these receptors is a human donor with COVID-19, enrolled during active disease. The donor label of this sample is uncertain. The CDR3 runs from the conserved cysteine through the conserved F or W. The D gene is left open where the match is weak. Size values are once, few and many counts, or a class for expanded clones, and some rows have none.

>TRBJ2-3|TRBV7-3|NA|NA
CASSPRRGDTDTQYF
TGTGCCAGCAGCCCCCGCAGGGGTGACACAGATACGCAGTATTTT
>TRBJ1-3|TRBV10-3|NA|NA
CAISERGGRASGNTIYF
TGTGCCATCAGTGAAAGGGGGGGCAGGGCCTCTGGAAACACCATATATTTT
>TRBJ2-1|TRBV5-1|TRBD2|once
CASSLDPAGAYEQFF
TGCGCCAGCAGCTTGGACCCAGCGGGAGCTTATGAGCAGTTCTTC
>TRBJ2-1|TRBV7-2|TRBD2|NA
CASSLPSGRPFGEQFF
TGTGCCAGCAGCTTACCTAGCGGGAGGCCCTTCGGTGAGCAGTTCTTC
>TRBJ1-4|TRBV4-3|NA|NA
CASSQGPRTARREKLFF
TGCGCCAGCAGCCAAGGTCCCCGGACAGCCAGAAGAGAGAAACTGTTTTTT
>TRBJ1-5|TRBV5-5|NA|NA
CASRIGGGGDSNQPQHF
TGTGCCAGCAGGATCGGGGGAGGAGGAGATAGCAATCAGCCCCAGCATTTT
>TRBJ2-1|TRBV29-1|NA|NA
CSVEARPAVSEQFF
TGCAGCGTTGAGGCCCGGCCGGCGGTCAGTGAGCAGTTCTTC
>TRBJ2-4|TRBV25-1|TRBD1|NA
CASSQDRGNVLNDIQYF
TGTGCCAGCAGTCAGGACAGGGGGAACGTTTTGAACGACATTCAGTACTTC
>TRBJ1-1|TRBV10-3|TRBD1|NA
CAIRNTGGPAIEAFF
TGTGCCATCAGAAATACAGGGGGCCCCGCCATTGAAGCTTTCTTT
>TRBJ2-1|TRBV15|NA|NA
CATSRDLSSEQFF
TGTGCCACCAGCAGAGATCTTTCGTCTGAGCAGTTCTTC
>TRBJ2-7|TRBV6-2/TRBV6-3|TRBD1|NA
CASSPLQGAMTEQYF
TGTGCCAGCAGTCCACTACAGGGGGCTATGACCGAGCAGTACTTC